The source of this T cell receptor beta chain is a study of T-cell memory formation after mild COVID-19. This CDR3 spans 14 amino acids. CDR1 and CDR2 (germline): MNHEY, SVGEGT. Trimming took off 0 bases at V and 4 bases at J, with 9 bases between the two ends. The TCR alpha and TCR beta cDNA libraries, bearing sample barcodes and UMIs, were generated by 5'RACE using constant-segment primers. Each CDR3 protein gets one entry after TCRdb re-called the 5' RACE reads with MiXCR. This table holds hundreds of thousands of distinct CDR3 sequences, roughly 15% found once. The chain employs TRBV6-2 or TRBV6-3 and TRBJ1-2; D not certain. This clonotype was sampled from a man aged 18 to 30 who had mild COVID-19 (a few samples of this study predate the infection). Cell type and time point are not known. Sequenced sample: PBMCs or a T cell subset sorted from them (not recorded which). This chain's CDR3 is CASSYSGSLYGYTF. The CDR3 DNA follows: TGTGCCAGCAGTTACTCCGGGAGTCTCTATGGCTACACCTTC.